Presented here are 27 T cell receptor beta chains from one specimen sequenced in a study of immune evolution from preneoplasia to lung adenocarcinoma. Method: immunoSEQ multiplex PCR; TCRdb's copy keeps in-frame clones and lacks some. The sample includes under 2,000 clones, about 20% of them seen just once. Specimen: FFPE invasive lung adenocarcinoma tissue. These receptors were taken from a person aged 50-75 years with lung adenocarcinoma.

The chain couples TRBV10-2 to TRBJ2-5; 7 bases are a match to TRBD1. Looked up from germline, CDR1 is WSHSY and CDR2 is SAAADI. This CDR3 contains 14 residues. With 6 bases clipped from V and 5 bases from J, the junction kept 9 bases outside the gene matches. The CDR3 DNA sequence: TGCGCCAGCAGCGACAGGGTTGAATTGGAGACCCAGTACTTC. Protein sequence: CASSDRVELETQYF.

The V gene is TRBV29-1, the J gene TRBJ2-1; 13 bases are a match to TRBD2. In germline, CDR1 is SQVTM, CDR2 ANQGSEA. This CDR3 is built from 14 residues. Trimming took 7 bases from V and 9 from J; bases not matched to a gene: 9. The CDR3 nucleotides are TGCAGCGCAGGACTAGCGGGAGTGGGAGGTGAGCAGTTCTTC. This gives the protein CSAGLAGVGGEQFF.

This clone was seen a few times. The J gene is TRBJ1-1, the V gene TRBV25-1; D possibly corresponds to TRBD1 (5 bases). Trimming removed 7 bases from V and 11 bases from J, with 14 bases in between. CDR1 MGHDK and CDR2 SYGVNS come from the germline V gene. The CDR3 runs to 11 residues. The CDR3 region has the DNA TGTGCCAGCACTAAAGGGACGTCGGCTTTCTTT. This codes for CASTKGTSAFF.

Only a few counts were recorded for this clone. This chain joins TRBV7-2 and TRBJ2-1; D not certain. Germline lookup yields CDR1 SGHTA and CDR2 FQGNSA. This CDR3 spans 12 amino acids. V was trimmed by 1 base and J by 9 bases, leaving 7 bases between them. The CDR3 loop reads CASSLVVFEQFF. The CDR3 DNA is TGTGCCAGCAGCTTAGTAGTTTTTGAGCAGTTCTTC.

The chain combines TRBV19 with TRBJ2-1, with 8 bases aligning to TRBD2. The CDR3 sequence is 14 residues long. V lost 10 bases and J lost 0; bases outside the gene matches: 5. The germline gives CDR1 LNHDA, CDR2 SQIVND (reference sequence). The CDR3 spells CATKRESSYNEQFF. The DNA of the CDR3 is TGTGCCACAAAGCGGGAGAGCTCCTACAATGAGCAGTTCTTC.

This sequence joins TRBV6-1 and TRBJ2-7, with D maybe TRBD1 (5 bases). Germline V lookup: CDR1 MNHNS, CDR2 SASEGT. V dropped 1 base and J dropped 5 bases, with 15 bases sitting between them. The CDR3 sequence is 15 residues long. As DNA, the CDR3 is TGTGCCAGCAGTGAAGTTAACGCAGGGATCAACGAGCAGTACTTC. It yields the protein CASSEVNAGINEQYF.

This clone was seen a handful of times. This chain connects TRBV21-1 to TRBJ2-2; the table assigns TRBD2, which was not confirmed against the DNA. TRBV21-1 is marked as a pseudogene. This CDR3 has 18 residues. The CDR3 spells CASNRPVEGDPNTGELFF. In DNA form, the CDR3 reads TGTGCCAGCAACCGTCCGGTGGAGGGCGACCCGAACACCGGGGAGCTGTTTTTT.

The chain joins TRBV5-1 to TRBJ2-7; D gene ambiguous. CDR3 length: 11 residues. CDR1 SGHRS and CDR2 YFSETQ come from the germline V gene. V lost 8 bases and J lost 3, with 9 bases in between. DNA of the CDR3: TGCGCCAGGTTAAAACTCTACGAGCAGTACTTC. The encoded protein is CARLKLYEQYF.

There are a few counts of this clone. The chain joins TRBV5-1 to TRBJ1-1; no reliable D call. The germline V and J ends were trimmed by 2 bases and 1 base, with 6 bases remaining between them. The CDR3 is 13 residues long. CDR1 and CDR2 (germline): SGHRS, YFSETQ. CDR3 DNA sequence: TGCGCCAGCAGCTTCAAAGAGAACACTGAAGCTTTCTTT. Translated: CASSFKENTEAFF.

This sequence joins TRBV9 and TRBJ2-3; D gene uncertain. Germline V gene sequence: CDR1 SGDLS, CDR2 YYNGEE. V shed 2 bases and J shed 1 base, with 5 bases lying between them. The CDR3 sequence is 13 residues long. The CDR3 nucleotides read TGTGCCAGCAGCGTGAGCGGCACAGATACGCAGTATTTT. Translating it yields CASSVSGTDTQYF. Supplemented by reference TRBV9 and TRBJ2-3, the full variable domain reads DSGVTQTPKHLITATGQRVTLRCSPRSGDLSVYWYQQSLDQGLQFLIQYYNGEERAKGNILERFSAQQFPDLHSELNLSSLELGDSALYFCASSVSGTDTQYFGPGTRLTVL.

This clone occurred a few times. The V gene is TRBV11-2, the J gene TRBJ2-3, with D possibly being TRBD1 (7 bases). Looked up from germline, CDR1 is SGHAT and CDR2 is FQNNGV. V gave up 10 bases and J gave up 5 bases, with 16 bases separating them. The CDR3 loop spans 13 amino acids. The CDR3 here is CATRLGGGDTQYF. For the CDR3, the DNA is TGTGCCACCAGACTAGGGGGCGGAGATACGCAGTATTTT.

This rearrangement joins TRBV5-1 to TRBJ1-1; D is unclear. Between the trimmed V and J ends, which lost 4 bases and 2 bases, there was a span of 9 bases. Germline CDR1 is SGHRS and CDR2 is YFSETQ. The CDR3 length is 13 residues. Here the CDR3 reads CASSLWENTEAFF. The CDR3 DNA follows: TGCGCCAGCAGCCTGTGGGAAAACACTGAAGCTTTCTTT. Variable domain in full (rest from reference TRBV5-1 and TRBJ1-1): KAGVTQTPRYLIKTRGQQVTLSCSPISGHRSVSWYQQTPGQGLQFLFEYFSETQRNKGNFPGRFSGRQFSNSRSEMNVSTLELGDSALYLCASSLWENTEAFFGQGTRLTVV.

The chain joins TRBV4-1 to TRBJ1-1; 7 bases agree with TRBD1. J gave up 11 bases and V 0 bases, and 12 bases lay outside the gene matches. Per germline, CDR1 MGHRA and CDR2 YSYEKL. This CDR3 is 15 amino acids long. CDR3 sequence reads: CASSQDEGGAIGAFF. DNA for the CDR3: TGCGCCAGCAGCCAAGATGAAGGGGGCGCGATCGGCGCTTTCTTT.

The chain is built from TRBV23-1 and TRBJ1-1; D is uncertain. TRBV23-1 is known as an ORF, though its function is uncertain. This CDR3 is 14 amino acids long. V lost 4 bases, J lost 3 bases, and 12 bases lay in between. CDR3 DNA: TGCGCCAGCAGTCGAAAACAGATGGACACTGAAGCTTTCTTT. Translated, it gives CASSRKQMDTEAFF.

A few counts support this clone. The rearrangement links TRBV7-9 to TRBJ2-1, with 10 nucleotides matching TRBD1. The V gene end was trimmed by 5 bases and the J gene end by 3 bases; junction bases not matched to a gene: 10. Germline CDR1 SEHNR, CDR2 FQNEAQ (reference sequence). CDR3 length: 17 residues. The CDR3 loop is CASSGQDRGLGYNEQFF. CDR3 DNA: TGTGCCAGCAGCGGCCAAGACAGGGGGCTTGGCTACAATGAGCAGTTCTTC.

By frequency in the sample, this clone is large (0.1 to 1%). CDR3 region: CASSRMRQEGIGEKLFF. The CDR3 nucleotides are TGCGCCAGCAGCCGGATGAGGCAAGAGGGTATTGGTGAAAAACTGTTTTTT. The rearrangement uses TRBV5-1 and TRBJ1-4; no clear D gene. Trimming cost V 4 bases and J 7 bases, with 23 bases left between them. The CDR3 sequence is 17 residues long. Germline CDR1 and CDR2: SGHRS and YFSETQ. Drawing the rest from reference TRBV5-1 and TRBJ1-4, the complete variable domain is KAGVTQTPRYLIKTRGQQVTLSCSPISGHRSVSWYQQTPGQGLQFLFEYFSETQRNKGNFPGRFSGRQFSNSRSEMNVSTLELGDSALYLCASSRMRQEGIGEKLFFGSGTQLSVL.

Only a few counts were recorded for this clone. V gene TRBV5-1 combines with J gene TRBJ2-7, with TRBD2 as a possible D gene (5 bases). Germline CDR1 SGHRS, CDR2 YFSETQ. The CDR3 is 14 residues long. V was pared by 3 bases and J by 0 bases, with 10 bases between. CDR3 region: CASSSTEGSYEQYF. CDR3 DNA: TGCGCCAGCAGCTCAACAGAGGGCTCCTACGAGCAGTACTTC.

This clone was detected a few times. This rearrangement joins TRBV29-1 to TRBJ2-1; D unresolved. CDR1 is SQVTM and CDR2 is ANQGSEA in the germline V gene. The CDR3 contains 10 residues. Trimming shortened V by 4 bases and J by 8 bases, and 6 bases separated the two germline ends. CDR3 amino acids: CSVAGDEQFF. The CDR3 nucleotides read TGCAGCGTTGCCGGCGATGAGCAGTTCTTC.

The rearrangement links TRBV5-1 to TRBJ2-2; D may be TRBD1 (6 bases). Trimming cost V 4 bases and J 3 bases, with 16 bases left between them. The CDR3 is 16 residues long. CDR1 SGHRS and CDR2 YFSETQ come from the germline V gene. This chain's CDR3 is CASSARDNTDTGELFF. The CDR3 bases are TGCGCCAGCAGCGCCCGGGACAACACTGACACCGGGGAGCTGTTTTTT.

This sequence joins TRBV18 and TRBJ2-1; D is unclear. The germline gives CDR1 KGHSH, CDR2 LQKENI. The CDR3 is 15 amino acids. V lost 2 bases and J lost 9, with 17 bases in between. CDR3 loop: CASSPSQDSTIEQFF. In nucleotides, the CDR3 is TGTGCCAGCTCACCATCCCAGGATAGTACAATTGAGCAGTTCTTC.

In its sample, this clone was seen a few times. The chain combines TRBV9 with TRBJ1-1; D unresolved. Germline V gene lookup returns CDR1 SGDLS and CDR2 YYNGEE. Trimming stripped 0 bases from V and 3 bases from J, with 6 bases between. CDR3 length equals 13 residues. CDR3 in amino acids: CASSVGGYTEAFF. The DNA for the CDR3 is TGTGCCAGCAGCGTAGGAGGTTACACTGAAGCTTTCTTT. The full variable domain, rest sourced from reference TRBV9 and TRBJ1-1, is DSGVTQTPKHLITATGQRVTLRCSPRSGDLSVYWYQQSLDQGLQFLIQYYNGEERAKGNILERFSAQQFPDLHSELNLSSLELGDSALYFCASSVGGYTEAFFGQGTRLTVV.

In this sample, this clone turned up a few times. J is TRBJ2-6 and V is TRBV7-9; D is uncertain. There are 14 residues in the CDR3. The germline V and J ends were trimmed by 1 base and 0 bases, with 1 base remaining between them. Germline CDR1 and CDR2: SEHNR and FQNEAQ (reference sequence). CDR3 DNA: TGTGCCAGCAGCTTAGACTCTGGGGCCAACGTCCTGACTTTC. Translating it yields CASSLDSGANVLTF.

This clone was seen only a few times. V and J are TRBV9 and TRBJ2-3; 10 positions agree with TRBD2. Per the germline V gene, CDR1 is SGDLS and CDR2 is YYNGEE. V was clipped by 0 bases and J by 5 bases; unmatched bases: 6. This CDR3 spans 16 amino acids. CDR3 in DNA: TGTGCCAGCAGCGTAGTTTTAGCGGGAGGCATAGATACGCAGTATTTT. Translated, it gives CASSVVLAGGIDTQYF.

This clone was seen a handful of times. The chain recombines TRBV19 with TRBJ2-7; TRBD2 aligns across 11 bases. Germline V gives CDR1 LNHDA, CDR2 SQIVND (reference sequence). With 5 bases clipped from V and 7 bases from J, the junction kept 16 bases outside the gene matches. The CDR3 has 17 amino acids. The CDR3 spells CASSWREMTSGTGEQYF. CDR3 bases: TGTGCCAGTAGTTGGCGGGAAATGACTAGCGGGACCGGGGAGCAGTACTTC.

The gene calls are TRBV5-4 and TRBJ2-7, with TRBD2 identical over 13 bases. The CDR3 totals 14 residues. Per the germline V gene, CDR1 is SGHNT and CDR2 is YYREEE (reference sequence). Trimming removed 3 bases from V and 6 bases from J; junction bases left unmatched: 3. Here the CDR3 DNA reads TGTGCCAGCAGCTATGGGACTAGCGGGATCGAGCAGTACTTC. It specifies CASSYGTSGIEQYF.

This clone was counted a single time. The junction shows a germline mismatch at one end, possibly a read error. The V and J genes are TRBV12-5 and TRBJ1-1; TRBD1 aligns across 7 bases. Germline V gives CDR1 LGHNT, CDR2 FRNRAP. The CDR3 runs to 14 residues. The DNA of the CDR3 is TGTGCTAGTGAGAGGGACAGCGTGAACACTGAAACTTTCTTT. This gives the protein CASERDSVNTETFF.

The chain carries TRBV27 and TRBJ2-2; weak D call: TRBD1 (6 bases). Germline values: CDR1 MNHEY, CDR2 SMNVEV (reference sequence). The CDR3 contains 15 residues. Trimming took 6 bases from V and 5 from J, leaving 16 bases between them. In nucleotides, the CDR3 is TGTGCCAGCAGGACTGGACAGAATCCAACCGGGGAGCTGTTTTTT. Protein: CASRTGQNPTGELFF.